The next 12 T cell receptor beta chains were all read from a single sample in a study of cytomegalovirus exposure and HLA in healthy donors. The PCR used 60 Vbeta and 13 Jbeta primers. Some clones are missing from TCRdb's copy, which holds only in-frame ones; the method was immunoSEQ multiplex PCR. The sample has 150,000 to 200,000 clones; 60% to 80% are singletons. The sequenced material came from PBMCs. These TCRs come from a man aged 18 to 35 in good health and CMV-seropositive.

This chain uses TRBV19 with TRBJ1-5, with TRBD1 identical over 8 bases. V shed 5 bases, J shed 7 bases, and the junction held 10 bases outside the gene matches. Germline loops: CDR1 LNHDA, CDR2 SQIVND (reference sequence). The CDR3 is made up of 15 amino acids. The CDR3, as DNA: TGTGCCAGTAGTCCCTCGGACAGGGAGGAACAGCCCCAGCATTTT. Protein: CASSPSDREEQPQHF.

This clone was detected once. This chain links TRBV5-4 with TRBJ2-6; 10 positions agree with TRBD1. The germline CDR1 and CDR2 sequences are SGHNT and YYREEE (reference sequence). With V trimmed by 4 bases and J by 0 bases, 4 bases remained unmatched. This CDR3 contains 17 residues. The CDR3 DNA is TGTGCCAGCAGCGTGGGACAGGGGCCCTCTGGGGCCAACGTCCTGACTTTC. Its translation is CASSVGQGPSGANVLTF.

This rearrangement joins TRBV29-1 to TRBJ2-1, with 12 bases identical to TRBD2. The CDR3 extends over 19 amino acids. The germline CDR1 and CDR2 sequences are SQVTM and ANQGSEA. V gave up 0 bases and J gave up 8 bases; unmatched junction bases: 17. The CDR3 nucleotides read TGCAGCGTTGAAGATCGTTCTAGCGGGGGGGTCAAGCATATCGATGAGCAGTTCTTC. It encodes CSVEDRSSGGVKHIDEQFF.

The genes are TRBV30 and TRBJ2-1; maybe TRBD2 (5 bases). In germline, CDR1 is GTSNPN, CDR2 SVGIG (reference sequence). The V end was cut by 0 bases, the J end by 6 bases, with 6 bases between. The CDR3 covers 12 residues. The CDR3 DNA sequence: TGTGCCTGGAGTGTACGGGGCAATGAGCAGTTCTTC. Protein product: CAWSVRGNEQFF. The variable domain in full, with the rest retrieved from reference TRBV30 and TRBJ2-1, is SQTIHQWPATLVQPVGSPLSLECTVEGTSNPNLYWYRQAAGRGLQLLFYSVGIGQISSEVPQNLSASRPQDRQFILSSKKLLLSDSGFYLCAWSVRGNEQFFGPGTRLTVL.

This clone appeared a few times. The V call is TRBV11-2, the J call TRBJ1-2; no firm D call. Deletions cut 5 bases from V and 8 bases from J, with 18 bases between. The CDR3 consists of 14 residues. Per germline, CDR1 SGHAT and CDR2 FQNNGV. This CDR3 is CASSPSDHARGYTF. Written as DNA, the CDR3 is TGTGCCAGCAGCCCCTCCGACCACGCGAGGGGCTACACCTTC.

This chain links TRBV6-1 with TRBJ2-7; tentative D call: TRBD1 (6 bases). The V gene's germline CDR1 is MNHNS and CDR2 SASEGT. V dropped 4 bases and J dropped 1 base, with 20 bases sitting between them. This CDR3 spans 17 amino acids. Written as DNA, the CDR3 is TGTGCCAGCAGTGCCTTTTCTCAGGGGCAATGGTCCTACGAGCAGTACGTC. Its protein product is CASSAFSQGQWSYEQYV.

The chain links TRBV19 to TRBJ2-1; 14 nucleotides line up with TRBD2. CDR3 length: 15 amino acids. Losses at the gene ends were 5 bases for V and 10 bases for J; bases not matched to a gene: 7. CDR1 and CDR2 (germline): LNHDA, SQIVND (reference sequence). CDR3 bases: TGTGCCAGTAGTCCCCGGACTAGCGGGGGGTTCGAGCAGTTCTTC. It is translated as CASSPRTSGGFEQFF.

The rearrangement uses TRBV5-1 and TRBJ1-3; D not resolved. Trimming cost V 4 bases and J 3 bases, with 23 bases left between them. The V gene's germline CDR1 is SGHRS and CDR2 YFSETQ. The CDR3 runs to 18 residues. The CDR3 DNA reads TGCGCCAGCAGCCCGGACGTGCGGGCGACCCGAGGTGGAAACACCATATATTTT. Translated: CASSPDVRATRGGNTIYF.

This chain joins TRBV19 and TRBJ1-1, with unresolved D. V lost 8 bases, J lost 0 bases, and 13 bases lay in between. Germline CDR1 is LNHDA and CDR2 is SQIVND (reference sequence). This CDR3 region has 14 residues. The CDR3 coding sequence is TGTGCCAGTTACGCTACGAACGTGAACACTGAAGCTTTCTTT. It codes for CASYATNVNTEAFF.

The rearrangement joins TRBV18 to TRBJ2-3; tentatively, D is TRBD1 (6 bases). Trimming removed 0 bases at V and 3 bases at J, with 10 bases between. The CDR3 is 15 residues long. Germline V gives CDR1 KGHSH, CDR2 LQKENI. The CDR3 reads CASSPPAGVTDTQYF. Here the CDR3 DNA reads TGTGCCAGCTCACCACCCGCAGGGGTTACAGATACGCAGTATTTT.

This chain links TRBV5-4 with TRBJ1-1, with a possible D match to TRBD1 (5 bases). Trimming stripped 0 bases from V and 2 bases from J, with 14 bases between. CDR1 and CDR2 from the germline V gene are SGHNT and YYREEE (reference sequence). The CDR3 loop spans 16 amino acids. CDR3 amino acids: CASSLGGRTSNTEAFF. CDR3 nucleotide sequence: TGTGCCAGCAGCTTGGGGGGCCGCACTTCAAACACTGAAGCTTTCTTT.

This chain uses TRBV2 with TRBJ2-5, with D tentatively TRBD2 (5 bases). V dropped 3 bases and J dropped 4 bases, with 6 bases sitting between them. The CDR3 is 12 amino acids. Germline CDR1 is SNHLY and CDR2 is FYNNEI. The DNA of the CDR3 is TGTGCCAGCAGTGAGGGGAGAGAGACCCAGTACTTC. Translated: CASSEGRETQYF. Filled out from reference TRBV2 and TRBJ2-5, the complete variable domain reads EPEVTQTPSHQVTQMGQEVILRCVPISNHLYFYWYRQILGQKVEFLVSFYNNEISEKSEIFDDQFSVERPDGSNFTLKIRSTKLEDSAMYFCASSEGRETQYFGPGTRLLVL.